The rows below give T cell receptor beta chains drawn from one sample of a study of radiation and T cells in renal cell carcinoma. The table came from immunoSEQ multiplex PCR; TCRdb's copy has only in-frame clones and leaves some out. The sample includes around 120,000 clones, more than 80% seen only once; the top ten take under 2.5%. The sequences come from blood, collected from a patient whose treatment included radiotherapy and nephrectomy. Receptor source: a woman aged 60-70 years with renal cell carcinoma. Both conserved end residues are part of each CDR3. Fields, in order: D gene, V gene, J gene, clone size, CDR3 protein, CDR3 DNA. A D gene is named only where the DNA matches it firmly. Clone size is shown for a subset of rows, as once, few, many or a class of expanded clone.

NA,TRBV6-5,TRBJ1-6,NA,CASRAGGNSPLHF,TGTGCCAGCAGGGCCGGGGGGAATTCACCCCTCCACTTT
NA,TRBV6-6,TRBJ1-2,NA,CASGGSYGYTF,TGTGCCAGCGGTGGCAGCTATGGCTACACCTTC
TRBD1,TRBV28,TRBJ2-7,NA,CASSLGGQGAYEQYF,TGTGCCAGCAGTTTAGGGGGACAGGGGGCTTACGAGCAGTACTTC
NA,TRBV5-1,TRBJ1-3,NA,CASSLAGRRNTIYF,TGCGCCAGCAGCTTGGCTGGGCGGAGAAACACCATATATTTT
NA,TRBV15,TRBJ2-3,NA,CATSRVGDRNTQYF,TGTGCCACCAGCAGAGTGGGGGATAGGAATACGCAGTATTTT
NA,TRBV28,TRBJ2-7,NA,CASLRTLLYEQYF,TGTGCCAGCCTCCGGACCCTCCTCTACGAGCAGTACTTC
NA,TRBV9,TRBJ2-3,NA,CASSVVIAGVDTQYF,TGTGCCAGCAGCGTAGTTATAGCAGGAGTCGATACGCAGTATTTT
TRBD2,TRBV7-3,TRBJ2-1,NA,CASSKSGGPGNEQFF,TGTGCCAGCAGCAAAAGCGGGGGGCCGGGCAATGAGCAGTTCTTC
TRBD2,TRBV2,TRBJ2-5,NA,CASRVLTSGGAVKTQYF,TGTGCCAGCAGGGTCCTGACTAGCGGGGGGGCCGTAAAGACCCAGTACTTC
NA,TRBV15,TRBJ2-7,NA,CATSMRTGPYEQYF,TGTGCCACCAGCATGCGGACGGGGCCCTACGAGCAGTACTTC
TRBD1,TRBV29-1,TRBJ1-1,NA,CSAHRDRNTEAFF,TGCAGCGCCCACCGGGACAGGAACACTGAAGCTTTCTTT
NA,TRBV4-1,TRBJ1-4,NA,CASSQDRLLGKLFF,TGCGCCAGCAGCCAAGATCGCCTCCTCGGGAAACTGTTTTTT
NA,TRBV5-1,TRBJ2-7,once,CASSGSLTGTGEQYF,TGCGCCAGCAGCGGATCCCTTACAGGGACGGGCGAGCAGTACTTC
TRBD2,TRBV10-3,TRBJ2-5,NA,CAIAASGEGVETQYF,TGTGCCATCGCGGCTAGCGGGGAGGGTGTGGAGACCCAGTACTTC
TRBD1,TRBV7-9,TRBJ2-2,NA,CASSAHQGVKTGELFF,TGTGCCAGCAGCGCCCATCAGGGGGTTAAAACCGGGGAGCTGTTTTTT
NA,TRBV18,TRBJ1-2,NA,CASSPGAAGHYGYTF,TGTGCCAGCTCACCGGGGGCCGCAGGTCACTATGGCTACACCTTC
TRBD2,TRBV6-1,TRBJ2-5,NA,CASSELAGGQQETQYF,TGTGCCAGCAGTGAATTGGCGGGGGGGCAACAAGAGACCCAGTACTTC
TRBD1,TRBV18,TRBJ2-7,NA,CASSDGTGVNEQYF,TGTGCCAGCTCAGACGGGACAGGGGTCAACGAGCAGTACTTC
TRBD1,TRBV2,TRBJ1-1,few,CASTEGAPMNTEAFF,TGTGCCAGCACTGAGGGGGCTCCTATGAACACTGAAGCTTTCTTT
TRBD1,TRBV28,TRBJ1-2,once,CASSRQGANYGYTF,TGTGCCAGCAGCAGACAGGGGGCGAACTATGGCTACACCTTC
TRBD2,TRBV2,TRBJ2-2,NA,CASRKLAGIPTGELFF,TGTGCCAGCAGAAAGCTAGCGGGAATTCCCACCGGGGAGCTGTTTTTT
NA,TRBV6-4,TRBJ2-6,NA,CASSDPGANVLTF,TGTGCCAGCAGTGACCCTGGGGCCAACGTCCTGACTTTC
TRBD1,TRBV2,TRBJ1-6,NA,CASRTGENSPLHF,TGTGCCAGCAGGACAGGGGAGAATTCACCCCTCCACTTT
NA,TRBV4-1,TRBJ1-4,once,CASSQDSLLFF,TGCGCCAGCAGCCAGGATTCCCTGCTGTTTTTT
NA,TRBV9,TRBJ2-3,once,CASSVEASTDTQYF,TGTGCCAGCAGCGTAGAGGCAAGCACAGATACGCAGTATTTT
NA,TRBV6-6,TRBJ2-2,NA,CASTRNSRITGELFF,TGTGCCAGCACGAGAAATTCCAGGATCACCGGGGAGCTGTTTTTT
NA,TRBV19,TRBJ2-2,once,CASSIVSGTRNTGELFF,TGTGCCAGTAGTATAGTTTCCGGGACACGGAACACCGGGGAGCTGTTTTTT
TRBD2,TRBV11-3,TRBJ2-3,NA,CASSPGTSGGHTDTQYF,TGTGCCAGCAGCCCAGGGACTAGCGGGGGACACACAGATACGCAGTATTTT